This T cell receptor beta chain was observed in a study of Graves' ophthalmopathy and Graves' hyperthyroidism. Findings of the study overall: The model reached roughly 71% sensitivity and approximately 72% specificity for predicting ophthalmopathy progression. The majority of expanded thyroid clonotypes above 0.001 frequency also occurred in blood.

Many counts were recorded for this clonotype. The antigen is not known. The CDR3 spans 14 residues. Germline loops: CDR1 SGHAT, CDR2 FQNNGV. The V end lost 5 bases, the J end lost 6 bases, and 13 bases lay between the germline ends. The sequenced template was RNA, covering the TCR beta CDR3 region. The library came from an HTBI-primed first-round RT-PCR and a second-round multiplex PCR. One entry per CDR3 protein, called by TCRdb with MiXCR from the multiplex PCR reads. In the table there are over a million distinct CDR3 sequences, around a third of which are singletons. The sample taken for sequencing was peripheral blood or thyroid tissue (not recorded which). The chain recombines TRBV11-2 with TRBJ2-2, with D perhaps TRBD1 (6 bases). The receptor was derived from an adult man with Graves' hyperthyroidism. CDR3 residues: CASSANRVSGELFF. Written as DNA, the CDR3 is TGTGCCAGCAGCGCTAACAGGGTGTCCGGGGAGCTGTTTTTT.